Shown below are 30 T cell receptor beta chains from a single sample sequenced in a study of vaccination effects on CD4 cells after COVID-19. Clones were read by immunoSEQ multiplex PCR, and TCRdb kept only the in-frame ones, dropping some. The data contain under 80,000 clones, roughly 74% of them singletons. Sequencing was preceded by expansion of antigen-specific CD4+ T cells with viral peptide pools in the ViraFEST assay. Isolation of CD4+ T cells took place after less than twelve days of culture. No cognate antigen is known for these TCRs. Here the sequenced sample was CD4+ T cells from PBMCs cultured with HCoV-229E spike peptides, taken before COVID-19 vaccination. All receptors come from a human donor who received a COVID-19 vaccine.

The chain links TRBV6-5 to TRBJ1-4, with no clear D. V lost 6 bases, J lost 8 bases, and 13 bases lay in between. The CDR3 runs to 13 residues. From germline, CDR1 is MNHEY and CDR2 SVGAGI. The CDR3 DNA reads TGTGCCAGCAGCGTCCAGGAAGGCGAAAAACTGTTTTTT. Protein: CASSVQEGEKLFF.

This chain joins TRBV5-1 and TRBJ1-1; 8 nucleotides align to TRBD1. J gave up 4 bases and V 0 bases, and 5 bases lay outside the gene matches. The CDR3 runs to 15 residues. The germline V gene has CDR1 SGHRS and CDR2 YFSETQ. The CDR3 loop is CASSLDRTGGTEAFF. CDR3 nucleotides: TGCGCCAGCAGCTTGGACCGCACAGGGGGCACTGAAGCTTTCTTT.

The chain links TRBV2 to TRBJ1-2; D perhaps matches TRBD1 (5 bases). The CDR3 sequence is 15 residues long. CDR1 and CDR2 (germline): SNHLY, FYNNEI. V was pared by 3 bases and J by 1 base, with 12 bases between. CDR3 coding DNA: TGTGCCAGCAGTGATGGGGGGACCGTTAACTATGGCTACACCTTC. Protein product: CASSDGGTVNYGYTF.

V gene TRBV5-4 combines with J gene TRBJ2-1; tentative D call: TRBD1 (6 bases). The CDR3 sequence is 15 residues long. Trimming removed 6 bases from V and 7 bases from J, with 20 bases in between. Germline CDR1 reads SGHNT; CDR2 reads YYREEE (reference sequence). CDR3 amino acids: CASTFLGAGTNEQFF. Here the CDR3 DNA reads TGTGCCAGCACTTTTTTGGGGGCAGGGACAAATGAGCAGTTCTTC. Together with reference TRBV5-4 and TRBJ2-1, the CDR3 gives the full variable domain: ETGVTQSPTHLIKTRGQQVTLRCSSQSGHNTVSWYQQALGQGPQFIFQYYREEENGRGNFPPRFSGLQFPNYSSELNVNALELDDSALYLCASTFLGAGTNEQFFGPGTRLTVL.

V usage is TRBV19 and J usage is TRBJ2-1; TRBD1 matches at 8 bases. This CDR3 is built from 15 residues. Germline trimming cut 6 bases from V and 0 bases from J; bases unmatched to any gene: 4. Germline CDR1 LNHDA, CDR2 SQIVND (reference sequence). The CDR3 here is CASSRDRSSYNEQFF. CDR3 bases: TGTGCCAGTAGCAGGGACAGGAGCTCCTACAATGAGCAGTTCTTC.

V gene TRBV5-6 combines with J gene TRBJ1-5; perhaps TRBD1 as D (6 bases). This CDR3 comprises 15 residues. Germline CDR1 reads SGHDT; CDR2 reads YYEEEE. The V end was cut by 0 bases, the J end by 0 bases, with 7 bases between. The CDR3 reads CASSLEGGSNQPQHF. CDR3 nucleotides: TGTGCCAGCAGCTTGGAAGGGGGTAGCAATCAGCCCCAGCATTTT.

The chain is built from TRBV28 and TRBJ2-7; maybe TRBD1 (6 bases). The CDR3 contains 14 residues. The ends were cut back, 8 bases at V and 3 bases at J, with 17 bases in the middle. CDR1 MDHEN and CDR2 SYDVKM come from the germline V gene. The CDR3 nucleotides read TGTGCCAGCTCAGTTTATAGGGGGATCTACGAGCAGTACGTC. Protein sequence: CASSVYRGIYEQYV.

The sample holds a few counts of this clone. This sequence joins TRBV7-2 and TRBJ2-3; 7 nucleotides line up with TRBD2. Germline V CDR1 and CDR2: SGHTA, FQGNSA. The V segment lost 2 bases and the J segment 0 bases; nucleotides outside the gene matches: 8. The CDR3 spans 17 residues. In DNA, the CDR3 is TGTGCCAGCAGCTTATGGGGGACTACACTTAGCACAGATACGCAGTATTTT. Protein: CASSLWGTTLSTDTQYF. The full variable domain, completed using reference TRBV7-2 and TRBJ2-3, is GAGVSQSPSNKVTEKGKDVELRCDPISGHTALYWYRQSLGQGLEFLIYFQGNSAPDKSGLPSDRFSAERTGGSVSTLTIQRTQQEDSAVYLCASSLWGTTLSTDTQYFGPGTRLTVL.

This rearrangement joins TRBV19 to TRBJ2-3, with a weak D call TRBD2 (5 bases). V was clipped by 4 bases and J by 0 bases, with 14 bases between them. CDR3 length: 16 residues. Germline V gene data show CDR1 as LNHDA and CDR2 as SQIVND (reference sequence). The DNA of the CDR3 is TGTGCCAGTAGTACTCGCCGGGGTACTAGCACAGATACGCAGTATTTT. It yields the protein CASSTRRGTSTDTQYF.

The chain recombines TRBV6-6 with TRBJ1-5; the match to TRBD1 covers 8 bases. Germline V CDR1 and CDR2: MNHNY, SVGAGI (reference sequence). This CDR3 has 16 residues. The ends lost 2 bases at V and 2 bases at J; junction bases unmatched: 5. This CDR3 reads CASSYKTGEGNQPQHF. CDR3 nucleotide sequence: TGTGCCAGCAGTTACAAGACAGGGGAAGGCAATCAGCCCCAGCATTTT.

In DNA, the CDR3 is TGTGCCAGCAACACAGGGGGTCAGCCCCAGCATTTT. Its translation: CASNTGGQPQHF. The J gene is TRBJ1-5, the V gene TRBV28, with TRBD1 matching 8 bases. The J segment lost 6 bases and the V segment lost 7 bases, leaving 2 bases of the junction unmatched. Germline lookup yields CDR1 MDHEN and CDR2 SYDVKM. This CDR3 has 12 residues.

V and J are TRBV5-1 and TRBJ2-6; a weak D match, TRBD1 (6 bases). From germline, CDR1 is SGHRS and CDR2 YFSETQ. V was shortened by 4 bases and J by 1 base, with 9 bases between the two germline ends. The CDR3 length is 15 residues. CDR3: CASSQQGSGANVLTF. The CDR3 DNA follows: TGCGCCAGCAGCCAACAGGGATCTGGGGCCAACGTCCTGACTTTC. Full variable domain (missing parts from reference TRBV5-1 and TRBJ2-6): KAGVTQTPRYLIKTRGQQVTLSCSPISGHRSVSWYQQTPGQGLQFLFEYFSETQRNKGNFPGRFSGRQFSNSRSEMNVSTLELGDSALYLCASSQQGSGANVLTFGAGSRLTVL.

V gene TRBV15 combines with J gene TRBJ2-7; D uncertain. The CDR3 is 12 amino acids. Trimming took 0 bases from V and 9 from J, leaving 9 bases between them. Germline values: CDR1 LNHNV, CDR2 YYDKDF (reference sequence). CDR3 protein: CATSRERTGQYV. Here the CDR3 DNA reads TGTGCCACCAGCAGAGAAAGGACCGGGCAGTACGTC.

The chain recombines TRBV2 with TRBJ1-5; D remains ambiguous. The CDR3 covers 14 residues. The V and J ends lost 4 bases and 5 bases respectively, with 12 bases between them. Germline V gene data show CDR1 as SNHLY and CDR2 as FYNNEI. The CDR3 DNA follows: TGTGCCAGCAGTGGGTCGGTTCGGGATCAGCCCCAGCATTTT. Translation gives CASSGSVRDQPQHF.

This chain connects TRBV4-2 to TRBJ2-5; 11 bases agree with TRBD2. The V gene's germline CDR1 is LGHNA and CDR2 YNFKEQ. With V trimmed by 3 bases and J by 2 bases, 2 bases remained unmatched. The CDR3 length is 15 residues. CDR3 protein: CASSHSGGGQETQYF. CDR3 DNA sequence: TGTGCCAGCAGCCATAGCGGGGGGGGGCAAGAGACCCAGTACTTC.

The genes are TRBV11-2 and TRBJ2-1, with TRBD1 identical over 10 bases. The trim removed 5 bases at V and 4 bases at J, leaving 5 bases unmatched. The germline CDR1 and CDR2 sequences are SGHAT and FQNNGV. This CDR3 comprises 15 residues. The CDR3 reads CASSLRDRGYNEQFF. In nucleotides, the CDR3 is TGTGCCAGCAGCCTCCGGGACAGGGGATACAATGAGCAGTTCTTC.

The CDR3 loop is CASSFSRPGMDTIYF. In DNA, the CDR3 is TGTGCCAGCAGCTTTTCCCGTCCGGGTATGGACACCATATATTTT. V gene TRBV7-2 combines with J gene TRBJ1-3; no clear D. CDR1 is SGHTA and CDR2 is FQGNSA in the germline V gene. Trimming removed 3 bases from V and 8 bases from J, with 17 bases in between. The CDR3 is 15 amino acids.

This chain uses TRBV4-1 with TRBJ1-2; maybe TRBD1 (5 bases). Germline assignment: CDR1 MGHRA and CDR2 YSYEKL. The CDR3 sequence is 15 residues long. Trimming left V 3 bases short and J 8 bases short, with 19 bases between. The CDR3 nucleotides are TGCGCCAGCAGCCACGCTGGAAGACAGAGCGAAGGCTACACCTTC. Encoded protein: CASSHAGRQSEGYTF.

This chain uses TRBV7-2 with TRBJ1-2; 7 bases match TRBD1. The germline V gene has CDR1 SGHTA and CDR2 FQGNSA. The CDR3 loop spans 13 amino acids. J was trimmed by 6 bases and V by 5 bases; bases with no gene match: 6. CDR3 DNA sequence: TGTGCCAGCAGCCGAGACAGGGTCGATGGCTACACCTTC. This codes for CASSRDRVDGYTF.

This clone has a handful of counts. The CDR3 loop reads CASSLAGGDGYTF. The CDR3, as DNA: TGCGCCAGCAGCTTGGCTGGGGGCGATGGCTACACCTTC. V is TRBV5-1 and J is TRBJ1-2; perhaps TRBD1 as D (6 bases). The CDR3 extends over 13 amino acids. CDR1 and CDR2 (germline): SGHRS, YFSETQ. Trimming shortened V by 0 bases and J by 6 bases, and 9 bases separated the two germline ends.

The chain combines TRBV5-1 with TRBJ2-5; D perhaps matches TRBD2 (6 bases). Trimming left V 3 bases short and J 4 bases short, with 10 bases between. This CDR3 region has 13 residues. Looked up from germline, CDR1 is SGHRS and CDR2 is YFSETQ. The DNA of the CDR3 is TGCGCCAGCAGCTCTGGGACTCTAGAGACCCAGTACTTC. Translated: CASSSGTLETQYF.

The rearrangement uses TRBV28 and TRBJ1-2; 7 positions match TRBD1. V lost 4 bases and J lost 9; bases outside the gene matches: 8. Germline CDR1 and CDR2: MDHEN and SYDVKM. The CDR3 spans 13 residues. CDR3 coding DNA: TGTGCCAGCAGTTCACAGGGGTGGAGGAGCTACACCTTC. Protein sequence: CASSSQGWRSYTF.

V usage is TRBV10-3 and J usage is TRBJ2-3; 8 bases align to TRBD2. The V gene's germline CDR1 is ENHRY and CDR2 SYGVKD. This CDR3 has 15 residues. J was trimmed by 0 bases and V by 6 bases; bases with no gene match: 5. This CDR3 is CAIRSSGSSTDTQYF. The CDR3 bases are TGTGCCATCAGATCTAGCGGGTCTAGCACAGATACGCAGTATTTT.

The J gene is TRBJ2-6, the V gene TRBV5-1; D remains unclear. Germline V gene data show CDR1 as SGHRS and CDR2 as YFSETQ. Trimming cost V 4 bases and J 2 bases, with 7 bases left between them. The CDR3 consists of 14 residues. The CDR3 is CASSTTAGANVLTF. Written as DNA, the CDR3 is TGCGCCAGCAGCACTACGGCTGGGGCCAACGTCCTGACTTTC.

This chain connects TRBV6-5 to TRBJ1-6, with 9 bases matching TRBD1. CDR1 is MNHEY, CDR2 SVGAGI, per germline. V was clipped by 7 bases and J by 8 bases; unmatched bases: 9. CDR3 size: 15 residues. The chain's CDR3 is CASNRDRARDSPLHF. Here the CDR3 DNA reads TGTGCCAGCAATCGGGACAGGGCCCGGGATTCACCCCTCCACTTT.

This clone came up once. This chain joins TRBV28 and TRBJ1-2; a possible D gene is TRBD1 (6 bases). V dropped 10 bases and J dropped 2 bases, with 20 bases sitting between them. This CDR3 comprises 15 residues. Germline lookup yields CDR1 MDHEN and CDR2 SYDVKM. The chain's CDR3 is CATVGTGRGNYGYTF. DNA for the CDR3: TGTGCCACCGTGGGTACAGGGAGGGGAAACTATGGCTACACCTTC.

The chain employs TRBV7-2 and TRBJ1-2, with TRBD1 matching 7 bases. J was trimmed by 7 bases and V by 3 bases; bases with no gene match: 11. Germline V CDR1 and CDR2: SGHTA, FQGNSA. This CDR3 comprises 15 residues. The CDR3 DNA follows: TGTGCCAGCAGCTTTTCCTCGACAGGGAAGGCTGGCTACACCTTC. Protein: CASSFSSTGKAGYTF.

The sample holds a few counts of this clone. The rearrangement uses TRBV5-4 and TRBJ1-5; 9 bases are shared with TRBD1. In germline, CDR1 is SGHNT, CDR2 YYREEE (reference sequence). The CDR3 length is 14 residues. V lost 4 bases to trimming and J lost 7 bases; unmatched junction nucleotides: 6. The CDR3 DNA reads TGTGCCAGCAGCCAACAGGGGGCTGGGCAGCCCCAGCATTTT. Its translation is CASSQQGAGQPQHF.

The V and J genes are TRBV2 and TRBJ1-6; perhaps TRBD1 as D (6 bases). This CDR3 has 14 residues. V was pared by 11 bases and J by 7 bases, with 18 bases between. CDR1 and CDR2 (germline): SNHLY, FYNNEI. The DNA of the CDR3 is TGTGCCGCAAGATTACAGGGCCTCAATTCACCCCTCCACTTT. It specifies CAARLQGLNSPLHF.

This clone was seen a single time. The chain recombines TRBV6-2 or TRBV6-3 with TRBJ1-2; a weak D match, TRBD1 (6 bases). Germline lookup yields CDR1 MNHEY and CDR2 SVGEGT. The ends were cut back, 6 bases at V and 2 bases at J, with 25 bases in the middle. CDR3 length: 18 residues. The CDR3: CASSSMTGPRESNYGYTF. For the CDR3, the DNA is TGTGCCAGCAGCTCCATGACAGGACCCCGTGAGTCGAACTATGGCTACACCTTC.